Included here is one T cell receptor (beta chain) sequence, with context. Its antigen is unidentified. The repertoire was sequenced with immunoSEQ multiplex PCR; TCRdb's copy has only in-frame clones and lacks some. The sample holds a few thousand clones, roughly four fifths seen once. The tumor samples were collected prior to definitive surgery or chemotherapy. These data come from a study of high-grade serous ovarian cancer treatment subgroups. The study, taken as a whole, reports: Different patients shared almost no repertoire; same-patient tumors shared about 0.11 to 0.79.

The sequence derives from a human donor with high-grade serous ovarian cancer. Sequencing was performed on tumor tissue.

The CDR3, as DNA: TGCGCCAGCAGCCAAGAGACGTTTGGGGCCAACGTCCTGACTTTC. Amino acids: CASSQETFGANVLTF. The chain employs TRBV4-1 and TRBJ2-6; D call uncertain. Germline values: CDR1 MGHRA, CDR2 YSYEKL. CDR3 length equals 15 residues. V was shortened by 0 bases and J by 3 bases, with 6 bases between the two germline ends.